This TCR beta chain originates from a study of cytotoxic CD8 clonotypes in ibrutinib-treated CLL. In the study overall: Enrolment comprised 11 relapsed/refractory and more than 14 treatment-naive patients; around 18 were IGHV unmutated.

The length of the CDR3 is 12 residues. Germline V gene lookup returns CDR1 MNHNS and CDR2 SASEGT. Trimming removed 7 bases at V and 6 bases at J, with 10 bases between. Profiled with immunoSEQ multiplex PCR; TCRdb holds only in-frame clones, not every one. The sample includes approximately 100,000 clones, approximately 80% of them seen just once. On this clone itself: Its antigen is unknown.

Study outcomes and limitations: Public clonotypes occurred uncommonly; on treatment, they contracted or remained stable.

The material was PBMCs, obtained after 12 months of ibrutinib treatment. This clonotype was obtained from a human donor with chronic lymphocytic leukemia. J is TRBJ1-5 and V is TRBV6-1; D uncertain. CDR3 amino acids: CASKLYGQPQHF. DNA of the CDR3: TGTGCCAGCAAACTCTACGGTCAGCCCCAGCATTTT.